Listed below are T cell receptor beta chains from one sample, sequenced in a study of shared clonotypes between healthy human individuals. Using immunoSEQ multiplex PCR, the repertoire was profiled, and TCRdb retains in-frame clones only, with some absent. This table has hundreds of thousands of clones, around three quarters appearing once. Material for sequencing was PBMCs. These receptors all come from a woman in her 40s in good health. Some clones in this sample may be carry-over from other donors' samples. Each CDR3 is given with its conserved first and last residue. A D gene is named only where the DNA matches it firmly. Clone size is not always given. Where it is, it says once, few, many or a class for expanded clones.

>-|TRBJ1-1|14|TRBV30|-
TGTGCCTGGAGTTTTGGGGCAGGGAACACTGAAGCTTTCTTT
CAWSFGAGNTEAFF
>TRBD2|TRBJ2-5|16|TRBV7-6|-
TGTGCCAGCAGCATCTTACTAGCGGGCCCCCAAGAGACCCAGTACTTC
CASSILLAGPQETQYF
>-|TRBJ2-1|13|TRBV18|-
TGTGCCAGCTCACGTGGGGGTAACAATGAGCAGTTCTTC
CASSRGGNNEQFF
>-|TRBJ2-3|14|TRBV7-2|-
TGTGCCAGCAGCTTATGGTATAGCACAGATACGCAGTATTTT
CASSLWYSTDTQYF
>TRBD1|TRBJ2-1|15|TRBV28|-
TGTGCCAGCAGTTTGTGGGACAGGGGGGGGAATGAGCAGTTCTTC
CASSLWDRGGNEQFF
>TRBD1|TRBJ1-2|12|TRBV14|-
TGTGCCAGCAGCCCTCAGGGGGTTGGCTACACCTTC
CASSPQGVGYTF
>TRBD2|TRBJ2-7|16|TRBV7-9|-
TGTGCCAGCAGCTTTTTAGGGACTAGCGGAGTCTACGAGCAGTACTTC
CASSFLGTSGVYEQYF
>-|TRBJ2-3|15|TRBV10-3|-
TGTGCCATCAGAGGGGAACGGGACGGGGTTGATACGCAGTATTTT
CAIRGERDGVDTQYF
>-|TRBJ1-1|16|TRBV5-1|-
TGCGCCAGCAGCTTGCCGGGACGGCTAATGAACACTGAAGCTTTCTTT
CASSLPGRLMNTEAFF
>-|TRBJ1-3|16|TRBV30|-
TGTGCCTGGAGTACGGGGGACGGATCCTCTGGAAACACCATATATTTT
CAWSTGDGSSGNTIYF
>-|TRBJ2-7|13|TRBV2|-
TGTGCCAGCAGCGCCTTTGTGACCTACGAGCAGTACTTC
CASSAFVTYEQYF
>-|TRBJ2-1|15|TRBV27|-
TGTGCCAGCAGTTTATGGGGGGCAGGCTACAATGAGCAGTTCTTC
CASSLWGAGYNEQFF
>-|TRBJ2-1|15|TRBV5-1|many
TGCGCCAGCAGCCTAGTCCCTGGCGCTGGGAATGAGCAGTTCTTC
CASSLVPGAGNEQFF
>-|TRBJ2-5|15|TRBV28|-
TGTGCCAGCAGGGTGGAAAGGGGATACCAAGAGACCCAGTACTTC
CASRVERGYQETQYF